These 5 T cell receptor beta chains came from one sample sequenced in a study of control samples from healthy donors and cancer patients. Sequencing was performed with immunoSEQ multiplex PCR; in TCRdb, only in-frame clones are kept and a portion is missing. The table has about 120,000 clones, 92% seen once. Sequencing was carried out using blood. These TCRs come from a man between 18 and 29 years old in good health.

The chain employs TRBV28 and TRBJ2-7; the D gene is possibly TRBD2 (6 bases). The CDR3 covers 13 residues. V gave up 5 bases and J gave up 7 bases, with 15 bases separating them. Germline-derived CDR1 and CDR2 are MDHEN and SYDVKM. CDR3 DNA sequence: TGTGCCAGCAGTCCCTTTAGGGCGGGGGAGCAGTACTTC. Translated: CASSPFRAGEQYF.

The genes are TRBV5-1 and TRBJ1-1; D is ambiguous. CDR3 length: 14 amino acids. The germline V gene has CDR1 SGHRS and CDR2 YFSETQ. The V gene lost 0 bases and the J gene lost 4 bases, with 10 bases spanning the gap. The CDR3 is CASSLAEWGTEAFF. The CDR3 DNA reads as TGCGCCAGCAGCTTGGCCGAATGGGGCACTGAAGCTTTCTTT. The full variable domain, its missing parts supplied by reference TRBV5-1 and TRBJ1-1, is KAGVTQTPRYLIKTRGQQVTLSCSPISGHRSVSWYQQTPGQGLQFLFEYFSETQRNKGNFPGRFSGRQFSNSRSEMNVSTLELGDSALYLCASSLAEWGTEAFFGQGTRLTVV.

The chain has TRBV19 and TRBJ2-1; D call uncertain. This CDR3 region has 15 residues. V gave up 5 bases and J gave up 0 bases, with 11 bases separating them. CDR1 is LNHDA and CDR2 is SQIVND in the germline V gene (reference sequence). CDR3: CASSADLSSYNEQFF. As DNA, the CDR3 is TGTGCCAGTAGTGCGGACCTTAGCTCCTACAATGAGCAGTTCTTC.

The V call is TRBV5-4, the J call TRBJ2-3; D is perhaps TRBD2 (5 bases). V dropped 0 bases and J dropped 0 bases, with 11 bases sitting between them. Germline CDR1 SGHNT, CDR2 YYREEE (reference sequence). The CDR3 consists of 16 residues. The CDR3 protein is CASSLALAGSTDTQYF. The CDR3, as DNA: TGTGCCAGCAGCTTGGCCCTGGCGGGTAGCACAGATACGCAGTATTTT. Filled out from reference TRBV5-4 and TRBJ2-3, the complete variable domain reads ETGVTQSPTHLIKTRGQQVTLRCSSQSGHNTVSWYQQALGQGPQFIFQYYREEENGRGNFPPRFSGLQFPNYSSELNVNALELDDSALYLCASSLALAGSTDTQYFGPGTRLTVL.

The rearrangement uses TRBV27 and TRBJ2-2; either TRBD1 or TRBD2 may fit D (5 bases each). Germline V lookup: CDR1 MNHEY, CDR2 SMNVEV (reference sequence). The CDR3 runs 19 residues. The V end lost 7 bases, the J end lost 5 bases, and 29 bases lay between the germline ends. For the CDR3, the DNA is TGTGCCAGCAAGAACCTATTCCGACCGGGACGGGGAGAGACCGGGGAGCTGTTTTTT. Its translation is CASKNLFRPGRGETGELFF.